The entry below gives a single T cell receptor beta chain sequence along with its context. Its antigen remains unidentified. Germline values: CDR1 SGHTA, CDR2 FQGTGA. The junction had 4 bases not matched to a gene; V was cut back by 9 bases and J by 7 bases. The CDR3 totals 13 residues. Pooled together were second doses at about 4 or about 12 weeks. The source of the sample is a study of T cell responses to AZD1222 COVID-19 vaccine. Study-wide results and limits: It was only after the peak T cell response that any repertoires were sampled.

Produced via immunoSEQ multiplex PCR; TCRdb's table is partial and in-frame only. Of 140,000 to 150,000 clones in the sample, about 90% were seen once. This rearrangement joins TRBV7-3 to TRBJ2-1; 12 nucleotides align to TRBD1. The starting material was peripheral blood, obtained 28 days after the second AZD1222 dose. The sequence came from an adult who received the AZD1222 COVID-19 vaccine. This CDR3 reads CASQGQGANEQFF. The DNA of the CDR3 is TGTGCCAGTCAGGGACAGGGGGCGAATGAGCAGTTCTTC. Together with reference TRBV7-3 and TRBJ2-1, the CDR3 gives the full variable domain: GAGVSQTPSNKVTEKGKYVELRCDPISGHTALYWYRQSLGQGPEFLIYFQGTGAADDSGLPNDRFFAVRPEGSVSTLKIQRTERGDSAVYLCASQGQGANEQFFGPGTRLTVL.